This TCR beta chain was sequenced during a study of T cell changes during pregnancy in multiple sclerosis. The protocol was immunoSEQ multiplex PCR, while the TCRdb copy is restricted to in-frame clones and leaves out a portion. The sample has about 110,000 clones, around nine tenths seen once. From germline, CDR1 is LNHNV and CDR2 YYDKDF (reference sequence). Trimming removed 0 bases at V and 7 bases at J, with 12 bases between. The CDR3 length is 15 residues. The sequence derives from a female donor with multiple sclerosis, enrolled in a pregnancy study. This sample comprised peripheral blood, obtained in the third trimester of pregnancy. This rearrangement joins TRBV15 to TRBJ2-2; tentative D call: TRBD2 (6 bases). DNA of the CDR3: TGTGCCACCAGCAGAGATCAACTAGCTTTCGGGGAGCTGTTTTTT. Translation gives CATSRDQLAFGELFF.